This T cell receptor (beta chain) was captured in a study of identical twins. Broader study findings: Cross-sectional statistics underpinned the conclusions; the same donors were not followed.

On this clonotype itself: Its cognate antigen is unknown.

CDR3 size: 17 residues. Looked up from germline, CDR1 is GTSNPN and CDR2 is SVGIG (reference sequence). V shed 4 bases and J 3 bases; nucleotides not matched to a gene: 14. Via MiXCR, TCRdb re-called the 5' RACE reads, giving one row per CDR3 protein. The data show roughly 490,000 distinct CDR3 sequences, around 15% seen once. A further study also used this sample, focusing on yellow fever vaccine responses in identical twins. This second report adds: Twins' vaccine T cell response reportedly gave the appearance of partial convergence and partial personalization.

The receptor was isolated from a young woman in good health. This chain uses TRBV30 with TRBJ2-3, with TRBD2 matching 9 bases. Sequencing input: CD4+ T cells sorted from blood. The CDR3 sequence is CAWTQPTGLAGTDTQYF. CDR3 coding DNA: TGTGCCTGGACTCAACCAACGGGGCTAGCGGGGACAGATACGCAGTATTTT.